This note documents a single TCR beta chain sequence. The antigen is undetermined. The CDR3 length is 13 residues. The V gene end was trimmed by 2 bases and the J gene end by 10 bases; junction bases not matched to a gene: 9. Germline CDR1 is GTSNPN and CDR2 is SVGIG (reference sequence). This specimen comes from a study of beta chain features in type 1 diabetes. Notes on the study in general: In the patient group, naive, central memory and Treg TCRB repertoires seemed more alike than in the healthy donor group. TCRB CDR3s from Type 1 diabetes patients were moderately but significantly shorter in all four CD4+ subsets.

Since all of the isolated RNA was reverse transcribed, expressed TCRB transcripts were what got sequenced. The assay was immunoSEQ multiplex PCR, and TCRdb's table has in-frame clones only and misses some. Of approximately 150,000 clones in the sample, 13% were seen once. The chain joins TRBV30 to TRBJ1-2; TRBD1 matches 8 bases. The sample was central memory CD4+ T cells from blood. The source of this sequence is a man aged 18 to 30 with type 1 diabetes. CDR3 protein: CAWSLDRVGAYTF. The CDR3 DNA reads TGTGCCTGGAGTTTGGACAGGGTGGGGGCCTACACCTTC. The whole variable domain, filled in from reference TRBV30 and TRBJ1-2, reads SQTIHQWPATLVQPVGSPLSLECTVEGTSNPNLYWYRQAAGRGLQLLFYSVGIGQISSEVPQNLSASRPQDRQFILSSKKLLLSDSGFYLCAWSLDRVGAYTFGSGTRLTVV.